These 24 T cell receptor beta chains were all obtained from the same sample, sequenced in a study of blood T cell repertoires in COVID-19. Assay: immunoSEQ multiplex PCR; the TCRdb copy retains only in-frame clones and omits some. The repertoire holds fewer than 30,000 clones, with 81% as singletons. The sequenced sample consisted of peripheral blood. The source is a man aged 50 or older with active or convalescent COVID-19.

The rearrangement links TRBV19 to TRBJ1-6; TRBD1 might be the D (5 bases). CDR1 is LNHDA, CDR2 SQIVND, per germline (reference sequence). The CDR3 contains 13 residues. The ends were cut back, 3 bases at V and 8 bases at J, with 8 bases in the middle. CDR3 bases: TGTGCCAGTAGTATGGGGCCGTATTCACCCCTCCACTTT. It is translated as CASSMGPYSPLHF.

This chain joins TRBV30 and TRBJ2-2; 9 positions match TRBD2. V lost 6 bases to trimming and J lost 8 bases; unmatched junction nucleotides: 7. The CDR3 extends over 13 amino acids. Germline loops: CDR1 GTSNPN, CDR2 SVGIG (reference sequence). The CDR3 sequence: CACPAGGLGELFF. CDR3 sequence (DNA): TGTGCCTGCCCTGCGGGGGGGCTGGGGGAGCTGTTTTTT.

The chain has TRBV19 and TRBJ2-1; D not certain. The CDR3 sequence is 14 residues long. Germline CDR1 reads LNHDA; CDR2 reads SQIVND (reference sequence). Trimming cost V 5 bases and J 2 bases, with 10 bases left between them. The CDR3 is CASSPNTPYNEQFF. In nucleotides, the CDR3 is TGTGCCAGTAGTCCAAATACTCCCTACAATGAGCAGTTCTTC.

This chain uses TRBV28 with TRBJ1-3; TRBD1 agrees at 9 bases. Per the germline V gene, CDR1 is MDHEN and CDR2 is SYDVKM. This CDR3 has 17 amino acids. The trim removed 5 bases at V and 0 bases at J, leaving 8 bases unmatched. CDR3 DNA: TGTGCCAGCAGTACGGGACAGGGATTCAACTCTGGAAACACCATATATTTT. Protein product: CASSTGQGFNSGNTIYF.

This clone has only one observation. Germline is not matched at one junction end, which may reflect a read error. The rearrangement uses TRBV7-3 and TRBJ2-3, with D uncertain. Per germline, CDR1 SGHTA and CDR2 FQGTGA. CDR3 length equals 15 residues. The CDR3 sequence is CASSLTAYLTDTQYF. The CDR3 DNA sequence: TGTGCCAGCAGCCTAACAGCGTATCTGACAGATACGCAGTATTTT.

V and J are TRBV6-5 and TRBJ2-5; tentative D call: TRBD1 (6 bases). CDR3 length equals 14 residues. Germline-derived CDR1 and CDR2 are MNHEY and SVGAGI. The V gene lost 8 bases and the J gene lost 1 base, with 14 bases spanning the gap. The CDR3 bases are TGTGCCAGCGCACCGGGACATTTCCAAGAGACCCAGTACTTC. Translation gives CASAPGHFQETQYF.

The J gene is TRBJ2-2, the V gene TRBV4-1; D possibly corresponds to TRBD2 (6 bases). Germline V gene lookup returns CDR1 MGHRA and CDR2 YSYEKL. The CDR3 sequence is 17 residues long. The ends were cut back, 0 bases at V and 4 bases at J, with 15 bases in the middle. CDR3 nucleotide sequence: TGCGCCAGCAGCCAAGATGAGAACGGGAGTGGCACCGGGGAGCTGTTTTTT. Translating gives CASSQDENGSGTGELFF.

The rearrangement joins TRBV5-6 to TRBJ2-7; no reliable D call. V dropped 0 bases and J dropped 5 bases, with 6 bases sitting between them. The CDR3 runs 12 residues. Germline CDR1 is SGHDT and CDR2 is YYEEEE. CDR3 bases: TGTGCCAGCAGCTTGGAACTTGACGAGCAGTACTTC. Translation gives CASSLELDEQYF.

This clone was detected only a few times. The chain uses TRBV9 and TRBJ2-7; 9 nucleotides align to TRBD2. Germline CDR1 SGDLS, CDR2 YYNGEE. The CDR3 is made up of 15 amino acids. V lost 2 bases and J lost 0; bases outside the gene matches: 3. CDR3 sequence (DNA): TGTGCCAGCAGCGTGAGAGCGGGAGGCTCCTACGAGCAGTACTTC. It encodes CASSVRAGGSYEQYF.

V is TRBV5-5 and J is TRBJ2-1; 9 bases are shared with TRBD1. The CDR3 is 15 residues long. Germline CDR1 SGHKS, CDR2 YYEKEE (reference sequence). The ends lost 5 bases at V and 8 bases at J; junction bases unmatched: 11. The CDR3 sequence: CASSRRDRVGYEQFF. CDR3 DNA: TGTGCCAGCAGTAGACGGGACAGGGTGGGCTATGAGCAGTTCTTC.

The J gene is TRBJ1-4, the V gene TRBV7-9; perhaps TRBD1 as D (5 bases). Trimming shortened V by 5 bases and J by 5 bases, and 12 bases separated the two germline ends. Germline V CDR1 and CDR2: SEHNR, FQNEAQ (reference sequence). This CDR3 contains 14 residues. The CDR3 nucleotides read TGTGCCAGCAGCCGAACGGGGGGAAATGAAAAACTGTTTTTT. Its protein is CASSRTGGNEKLFF.

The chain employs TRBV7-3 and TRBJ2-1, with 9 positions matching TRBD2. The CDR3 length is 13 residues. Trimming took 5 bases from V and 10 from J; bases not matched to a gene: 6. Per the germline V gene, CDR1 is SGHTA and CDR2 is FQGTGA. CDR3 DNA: TGTGCCAGCAGCCCCCGACTAGCGGAGGAGCAGTTCTTC. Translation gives CASSPRLAEEQFF.

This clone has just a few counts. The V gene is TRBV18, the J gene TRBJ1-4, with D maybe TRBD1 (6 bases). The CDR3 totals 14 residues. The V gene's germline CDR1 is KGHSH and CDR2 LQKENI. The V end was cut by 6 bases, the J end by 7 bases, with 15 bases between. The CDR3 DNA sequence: TGTGCCAGCTCGCCAGGGGCCGGTCGTGAAAAACTGTTTTTT. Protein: CASSPGAGREKLFF.

CDR3 sequence reads: CASSLVGLSNEKLFF. The CDR3, as DNA: TGTGCCAGCAGCTTGGTGGGACTGAGTAATGAAAAACTGTTTTTT. V is TRBV7-2 and J is TRBJ1-4, with D tentatively TRBD1 (5 bases). The CDR3 covers 15 residues. Germline assignment: CDR1 SGHTA and CDR2 FQGNSA. V was shortened by 3 bases and J by 4 bases, with 12 bases between the two germline ends.

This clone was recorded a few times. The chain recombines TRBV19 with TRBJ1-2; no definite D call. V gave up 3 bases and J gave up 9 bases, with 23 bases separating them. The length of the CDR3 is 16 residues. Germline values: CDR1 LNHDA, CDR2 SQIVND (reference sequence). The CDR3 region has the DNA TGTGCCAGTAGTATGTACAGTGTCACTCCCCTTAGTAGCTACACCTTC. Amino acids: CASSMYSVTPLSSYTF.

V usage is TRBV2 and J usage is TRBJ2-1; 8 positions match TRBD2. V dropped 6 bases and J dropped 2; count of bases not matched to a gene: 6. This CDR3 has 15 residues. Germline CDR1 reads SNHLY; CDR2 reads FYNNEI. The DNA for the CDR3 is TGTGCCAGCAGGAGCGGGAGCGGCACCTACAATGAGCAGTTCTTC. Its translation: CASRSGSGTYNEQFF. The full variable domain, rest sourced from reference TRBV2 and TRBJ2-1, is EPEVTQTPSHQVTQMGQEVILRCVPISNHLYFYWYRQILGQKVEFLVSFYNNEISEKSEIFDDQFSVERPDGSNFTLKIRSTKLEDSAMYFCASRSGSGTYNEQFFGPGTRLTVL.

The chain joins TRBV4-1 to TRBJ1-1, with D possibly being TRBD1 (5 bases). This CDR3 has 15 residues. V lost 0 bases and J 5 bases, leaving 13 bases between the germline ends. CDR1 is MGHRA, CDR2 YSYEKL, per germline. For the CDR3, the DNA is TGCGCCAGCAGCCAAGATCGGACACCCGGGACTGAAGCTTTCTTT. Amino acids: CASSQDRTPGTEAFF.

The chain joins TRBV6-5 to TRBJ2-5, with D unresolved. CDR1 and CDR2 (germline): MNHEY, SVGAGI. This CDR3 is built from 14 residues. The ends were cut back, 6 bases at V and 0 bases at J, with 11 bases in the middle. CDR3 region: CASSLTSYQETQYF. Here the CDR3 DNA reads TGTGCCAGCAGCCTGACTTCGTACCAAGAGACCCAGTACTTC.

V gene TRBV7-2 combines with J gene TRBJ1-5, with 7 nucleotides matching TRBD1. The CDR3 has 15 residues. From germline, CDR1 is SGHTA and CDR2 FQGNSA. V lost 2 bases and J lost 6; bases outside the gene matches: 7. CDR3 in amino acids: CASSLTPTGLQPQHF. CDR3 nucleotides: TGTGCCAGCAGCTTAACGCCGACAGGGCTTCAGCCCCAGCATTTT.

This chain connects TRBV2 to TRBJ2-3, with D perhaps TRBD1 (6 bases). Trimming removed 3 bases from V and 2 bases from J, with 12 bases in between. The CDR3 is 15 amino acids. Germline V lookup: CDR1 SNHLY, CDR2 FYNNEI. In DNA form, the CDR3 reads TGTGCCAGCAGTGACAGGGGCCCTTTCACAGATACGCAGTATTTT. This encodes CASSDRGPFTDTQYF.

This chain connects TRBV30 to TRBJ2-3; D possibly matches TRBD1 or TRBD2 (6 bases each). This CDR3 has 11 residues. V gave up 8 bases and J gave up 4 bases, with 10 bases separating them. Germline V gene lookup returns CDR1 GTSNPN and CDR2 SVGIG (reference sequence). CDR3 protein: CARGRADTQYF. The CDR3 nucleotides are TGTGCCCGGGGGCGAGCAGATACGCAGTATTTT.

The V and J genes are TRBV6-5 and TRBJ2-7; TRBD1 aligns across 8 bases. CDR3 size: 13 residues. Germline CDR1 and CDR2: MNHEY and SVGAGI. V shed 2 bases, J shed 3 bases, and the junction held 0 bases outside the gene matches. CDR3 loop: CASSYGTGYEQYF. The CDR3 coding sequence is TGTGCCAGCAGTTACGGGACAGGCTACGAGCAGTACTTC.

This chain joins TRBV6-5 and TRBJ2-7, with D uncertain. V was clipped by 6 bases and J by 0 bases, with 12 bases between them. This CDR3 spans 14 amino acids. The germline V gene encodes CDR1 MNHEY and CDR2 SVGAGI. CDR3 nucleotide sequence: TGTGCCAGCAGCCCCGAACAGAGCTCCTACGAGCAGTACTTC. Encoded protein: CASSPEQSSYEQYF.

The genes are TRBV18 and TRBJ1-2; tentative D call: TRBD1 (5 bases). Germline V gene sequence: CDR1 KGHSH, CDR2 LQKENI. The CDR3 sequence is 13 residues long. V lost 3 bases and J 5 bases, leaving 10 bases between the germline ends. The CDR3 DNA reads TGTGCCAGCTCACCGTTGCCAGGGTATGGCTACACCTTC. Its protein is CASSPLPGYGYTF. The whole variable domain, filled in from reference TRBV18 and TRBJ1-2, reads NAGVMQNPRHLVRRRGQEARLRCSPMKGHSHVYWYRQLPEEGLKFMVYLQKENIIDESGMPKERFSAEFPKEGPSILRIQQVVRGDSAAYFCASSPLPGYGYTFGSGTRLTVV.